This T cell receptor (beta chain) was recorded in a study of blood T cell repertoires in COVID-19. For the study at large: PBMCs, B-cell-depleted T cells, or T cells were the source of the cDNA or gDNA that made up the material.

Methods used by the authors: Reference gene primer amplification in the assay estimated nucleated cell counts. Clones were read by immunoSEQ multiplex PCR, and TCRdb kept only the in-frame ones, dropping some. V, J and clone size are taken as reported in that table, and D and trimming were inferred from the DNA itself. The data contain around 140,000 clones, about 86% of them singletons. V dropped 2 bases and J dropped 7 bases, with 17 bases sitting between them. In germline, CDR1 is LNHDA, CDR2 SQIVND (reference sequence). The CDR3 sequence is 16 residues long. Sequenced: peripheral blood. This chain connects TRBV19 to TRBJ1-4, with D possibly being TRBD1 (5 bases). The TCR sequence derives from a human donor in a cohort sampled during active COVID-19. The CDR3 DNA reads TGTGCCAGTAGTATAATGGTCGGGGGACTGGGTGAAAAACTGTTTTTT. This sequence encodes CASSIMVGGLGEKLFF. The full variable domain, rest sourced from reference TRBV19 and TRBJ1-4, is DGGITQSPKYLFRKEGQNVTLSCEQNLNHDAMYWYRQDPGQGLRLIYYSQIVNDFQKGDIAEGYSVSREKKESFPLTVTSAQKNPTAFYLCASSIMVGGLGEKLFFGSGTQLSVL.